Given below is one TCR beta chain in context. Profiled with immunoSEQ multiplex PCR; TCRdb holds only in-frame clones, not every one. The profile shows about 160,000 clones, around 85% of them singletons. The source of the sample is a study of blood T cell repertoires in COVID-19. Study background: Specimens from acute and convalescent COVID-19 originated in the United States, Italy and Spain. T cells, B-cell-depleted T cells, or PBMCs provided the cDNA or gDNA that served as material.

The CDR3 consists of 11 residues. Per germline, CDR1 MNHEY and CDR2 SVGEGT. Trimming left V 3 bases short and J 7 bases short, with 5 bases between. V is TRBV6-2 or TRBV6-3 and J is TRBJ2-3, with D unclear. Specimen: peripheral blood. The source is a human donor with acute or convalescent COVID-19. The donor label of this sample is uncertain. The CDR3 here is CASSYGYTQYF. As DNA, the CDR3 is TGTGCCAGCAGTTATGGCTATACGCAGTATTTT.